This paragraph reports one T cell receptor (beta chain). The antigen this receptor binds is unknown. Per-base quality was not reported, and no clone a single base away is much larger than it. This sample is part of a study of Ad26.COV2.S vaccination and SARS-CoV-2 variants (dated by TCRdb to the early 2020s). Context from the whole study: Donors in the vaccine arm were drawn from COV1001, a multicentre, randomized, double-blind, placebo-controlled phase I-IIa trial testing Ad26.COV2.S in healthy adults. Dosing of Ad26.COV2.S was intramuscular, at either 5x10^10 or 1x10^11 viral particles, delivered as one shot or as two shots spaced 56 days apart. Sequencing of the TCRbeta repertoire served to evaluate the specificity and breadth of SARS-CoV-2-reactive T cell receptors following Ad26.COV2.S vaccination. A total of some 30 samples were included in the TCR-sequenced set, comprising roughly 19 Ad26.COV2.S vaccine recipients, 5 placebo recipients and 8 SARS-CoV-2 convalescent individuals. Trial participants were randomized into five groups of five, in which low-dose or high-dose Ad26.COV2.S was given once or twice, or placebo was given on both occasions. Investigators remained blinded to trial group allocation during experiments and outcome assessment.

On the study overall, not on this receptor specifically: Comparing responses between vaccine doses or regimens was not something the study was powered to do. After vaccination, spike-specific CD8+ and CD4+ T cell responses were reported to show substantial breadth. Ad26.COV2.S recipients had higher spike-specific TCR breadth than placebo recipients (P = 0.0014). Comparable non-spike TCR breadth was observed between vaccine and placebo recipients, consistent with only spike being contained in the vaccine. The authors noted that total T cell responses may have been underestimated by the TCR breadth and depth analyses.

The V end loses 4 bases and the J end loses 7 bases, and a stretch of 20 bases separates them. From the germline V gene, CDR1 is MGHRA and CDR2 is YSYEKL. The CDR3, from cysteine to phenylalanine, totals 16 residues. The DNA shown is the 48-base CDR3, in frame from base 1. The treatment or condition label here, explained by the study, means: around 19 received Ad26.COV2.S at low or high dose, single or two shots; 5 received placebo; per-sample allocation not given. For vaccine and placebo recipients, repertoires were sequenced using samples collected on day 63 after the first injection. Cohort 1b enrolled about 25 adults aged 18-55 years at a single site in Boston, USA, between 29 July and 7 August 2020. As a vaccine, Ad26.COV2.S was a replication-incompetent adenovirus type 26 vector that expressed a prefusion-stabilized SARS-CoV-2 spike protein derived from the original Wuhan strain. The immunoSEQ Assay was used to sequence TCRbeta CDR3 regions. After extraction, genomic DNA underwent amplification by bias-controlled multiplex PCR, followed by high-throughput sequencing. Concerning the study's data processing: To quantify the absolute abundance of every unique TCRbeta CDR3 region, sequences were collapsed and filtered. T cell fraction was estimated by normalizing TCRbeta template counts to usable DNA, which was measured by amplifying reference genes present in all nucleated cells. Repertoire TCRs were annotated as SARS-CoV-2-specific when V gene, CDR3 amino acid sequence and J gene were exactly matched to a known reactive TCR set. The reference SARS-CoV-2 TCR set came from MIRA and was filtered for enrichment in COVID-19-positive ImmuneCODE repertoires, removing public or cross-reactive TCRs. Using the MIRA antigens, annotated TCRs were further analysed by specific ORF or by position within an ORF. Breadth was defined as annotated unique rearrangements over total unique productive rearrangements; depth was the summed frequency of those rearrangements. Two-sided Wilcoxon rank-sum tests were used to compare TCR breadth between groups. The table comes from immuneACCESS by way of TCRdb, which keeps in-frame sequences with V and J called. Part of the clones is missing from these tables; in studies checked, under half for an unresolved V gene and the rest for unknown reasons. V, J and clone size reflect that table, while D and trimming were determined from the DNA. The sample table holds 300,000 to 400,000 clones, of which 86% were seen once. The top ten constitute roughly a tenth of the sample.

The chain links TRBV4-1 with TRBJ2-1; a weak D assignment points to TRBD2 (6 bases agree). The TCR originated in a person aged 18 to 59 who received the Ad26.COV2.S COVID-19 vaccine or a placebo. This sample comprised peripheral blood, obtained in a trial of Ad26.COV2.S vaccine versus placebo. This receptor carries the CDR3 CASSLTPGLLDNEQFF. The DNA is TGCGCCAGCAGCCTCACTCCGGGACTCCTGGATAATGAGCAGTTCTTC.